The 20 T cell receptor beta chains in this list originate from one sample, sequenced in a study of T cells in Graves' hyperthyroidism and ophthalmopathy. Regions amplified from RNA transcripts were the TCR beta CDR3 regions. The primer set for the first-round RT-PCR of the TCR CDR3 was HTBI. TCRdb processed the multiplex PCR reads anew with MiXCR; each CDR3 protein has one entry. Among about 580,000 distinct CDR3 sequences listed, roughly 50% were seen once. Sequenced input: peripheral blood or thyroid tissue (not recorded which). These TCRs come from a woman in her late teens or twenties with Graves' hyperthyroidism.

This clonotype was recorded at least ten times. The V gene is TRBV10-1, the J gene TRBJ2-2; 8 bases line up with TRBD2. The CDR3 is 15 residues long. The ends lost 5 bases at V and 9 bases at J; junction bases unmatched: 11. The germline CDR1 and CDR2 sequences are WNHNN and SYGVQD (reference sequence). The DNA of the CDR3 is TGCGCCAGCAGTCAGACCGGGAGGGCCGACCGGGAGCTGTTTTTT. Encoded protein: CASSQTGRADRELFF.

The chain joins TRBV5-5 to TRBJ1-2, with D possibly TRBD1 on 5 matching bases. V was shortened by 3 bases and J by 6 bases, with 18 bases between the two germline ends. The germline V gene encodes CDR1 SGHKS and CDR2 YYEKEE (reference sequence). The CDR3 runs 15 residues. The CDR3 loop is CASSSPGLENNGYTF. DNA of the CDR3: TGTGCCAGCAGCTCACCGGGACTAGAAAACAATGGCTACACCTTC. Looking up the rest from reference TRBV5-5 and TRBJ1-2 gives the full variable domain: DAGVTQSPTHLIKTRGQQVTLRCSPISGHKSVSWYQQVLGQGPQFIFQYYEKEERGRGNFPDRFSARQFPNYSSELNVNALLLGDSALYLCASSSPGLENNGYTFGSGTRLTVV.

This clonotype was observed a single time. This chain uses TRBV7-9 with TRBJ2-7; TRBD1 matches at 8 bases. With V trimmed by 8 bases and J by 2 bases, 5 bases remained unmatched. CDR3 length: 13 amino acids. Germline CDR1 SEHNR, CDR2 FQNEAQ (reference sequence). CDR3 residues: CASGRGLTYEQYF. The DNA of the CDR3 is TGTGCCAGCGGCAGGGGGCTTACCTACGAGCAGTACTTC.

This clonotype has ten or more counts. This rearrangement joins TRBV12-3 or TRBV12-4 to TRBJ2-7; 10 bases match TRBD2. With 4 bases clipped from V and 3 bases from J, the junction kept 6 bases outside the gene matches. The CDR3 contains 15 residues. The CDR3 DNA reads as TGTGCCAGCAGTTCGCGGACTAGCGGATTCTACGAGCAGTACTTC. Its protein is CASSSRTSGFYEQYF.

The V and J genes are TRBV11-2 and TRBJ1-5; D ambiguous. CDR3 length equals 17 residues. V lost 1 base and J 11 bases, leaving 24 bases between the germline ends. The germline V gene has CDR1 SGHAT and CDR2 FQNNGV. The CDR3 DNA sequence: TGTGCCAGCAGCTTAGTTCATGGATCGGCGCCCGCGCAGACCCAGCATTTT. Its translation is CASSLVHGSAPAQTQHF.

On this clonotype: The DNA is omitted, as the CDR3 cannot be located on it reliably, and the CDR3 follows TCRdb's listing. The chain links TRBV7-6 to TRBJ1-5. Germline V gene lookup returns CDR1 SGHVS and CDR2 FNYEAQ. A total of 19 residues make up the CDR3, ends included. The CDR3 reads CASSRGDEQYFGPEQPQHF.

Worth noting for this clonotype: Sequence at one end of the junction differs from germline and may be a read error. This chain links TRBV7-2 with TRBJ2-7, with 7 positions matching TRBD2. Per the germline V gene, CDR1 is SGHTA and CDR2 is FQGNSA. This CDR3 comprises 14 residues. CDR3 loop: CASSSQLSGGEQCF. DNA for the CDR3: TGTGCCAGCAGCTCCCAGCTGTCGGGGGGTGAGCAGTGCTTC.

The rearrangement uses TRBV5-6 and TRBJ2-7; D gene ambiguous. The end of the DNA is better explained by TRBJ2-1, so the J call may be wrong. There are 14 residues in the CDR3. Germline lookup yields CDR1 SGHDT and CDR2 YYEEEE. CDR3 region: CASSFRDQDNEQFF. CDR3 DNA sequence: TGTGCCAGCAGCTTTAGGGATCAGGACAATGAGCAGTTCTTC.

In this sample, this clonotype turned up once. The CDR3 end shows no conserved phenylalanine or tryptophan, and so a read error is likely. Because the CDR3's place on the DNA is in doubt, the DNA is left out and the CDR3 is given as listed by TCRdb. The rearrangement joins TRBV20-1 to TRBJ1-5. The CDR3 is 17 residues long, ends included. Germline V CDR1 and CDR2: DFQATT, SNEGSKA (reference sequence). The CDR3 sequence: CSATRGAVAYSNQPRPR.

The chain uses TRBV4-2 and TRBJ1-1; D might be TRBD1 (6 bases). The V gene's germline CDR1 is LGHNA and CDR2 YNFKEQ. Trimming left V 0 bases short and J 5 bases short, with 13 bases between. CDR3 length equals 15 residues. The CDR3 sequence: CASSQEAQGETEAFF. The CDR3 bases are TGTGCCAGCAGCCAAGAGGCACAGGGAGAGACTGAAGCTTTCTTT.

This sequence joins TRBV29-1 and TRBJ2-7; 8 nucleotides line up with TRBD2. Near its end, the DNA agrees better with TRBJ2-1, so the J call may be wrong. Germline V gene sequence: CDR1 SQVTM, CDR2 ANQGSEA. The CDR3 has 14 residues. The CDR3: CSVVVAGRVNEQFF. CDR3 in DNA: TGCAGCGTTGTAGTAGCGGGGCGTGTCAATGAGCAGTTCTTC.

In its sample, this clonotype was seen many times. The chain links TRBV7-3 to TRBJ2-7; the D is unclear. Trimming pared 5 bases from V and 5 bases from J, leaving 13 bases between. Germline V gene sequence: CDR1 SGHTA, CDR2 FQGTGA. The CDR3 contains 13 residues. For the CDR3, the DNA is TGTGCCAGCAGCCCGGCCGAGTGGGACGAGCAGTACTTC. It codes for CASSPAEWDEQYF.

V gene TRBV29-1 combines with J gene TRBJ2-7; 8 positions agree with TRBD2. CDR3 size: 13 residues. Germline CDR1 and CDR2: SQVTM and ANQGSEA. Trimming at V came to 6 bases and at J to 7 bases, leaving 11 bases not matched to a gene. CDR3 nucleotide sequence: TGCAGCGTAACCACTAGCGGCTACAATGAGCAGTACTTC. It specifies CSVTTSGYNEQYF.

This clonotype was picked up a small number of times. V gene TRBV2 combines with J gene TRBJ2-7; D remains ambiguous. The germline gives CDR1 SNHLY, CDR2 FYNNEI. The V end lost 6 bases, the J end lost 0 bases, and 9 bases lay between the germline ends. The CDR3 is made up of 13 amino acids. CDR3 nucleotide sequence: TGTGCCAGCAGGCCCTTAACCTCCTACGAGCAGTACTTC. Translation gives CASRPLTSYEQYF.

This clonotype occurred many times. The chain joins TRBV13 to TRBJ1-1; D remains ambiguous. The CDR3 spans 13 residues. V was clipped by 7 bases and J by 5 bases, with 14 bases between them. Germline values: CDR1 PRHDT, CDR2 FYEKMQ (reference sequence). The CDR3 bases are TGTGCCAGCACCCGCGGAGGGCAGACTGAAGCTTTCTTT. Amino acid sequence: CASTRGGQTEAFF.

The chain links TRBV2 to TRBJ1-1; D is unresolved. V was cut by 0 bases and J by 2 bases, with 10 bases left in between. The germline CDR1 and CDR2 sequences are SNHLY and FYNNEI. The length of the CDR3 is 15 residues. CDR3 in DNA: TGTGCCAGCAGTGAAGCGGGGTCAGGAAACACTGAAGCTTTCTTT. Translation: CASSEAGSGNTEAFF.

This clonotype was seen at least ten times. The chain carries TRBV7-9 and TRBJ1-5; D is uncertain. Trimming removed 5 bases from V and 6 bases from J, with 11 bases in between. The length of the CDR3 is 13 residues. Looked up from germline, CDR1 is SEHNR and CDR2 is FQNEAQ (reference sequence). The CDR3 here is CASSPWEGQPQHF. CDR3 DNA sequence: TGTGCCAGCAGCCCCTGGGAAGGTCAGCCCCAGCATTTT.

This clonotype was counted a single time. This chain uses TRBV10-3 with TRBJ1-2, with D tentatively TRBD1 (5 bases). Trimming shortened V by 4 bases and J by 3 bases, and 15 bases separated the two germline ends. The CDR3 loop spans 15 amino acids. Germline V CDR1 and CDR2: ENHRY, SYGVKD. The CDR3 sequence: CAISVGGDGDYGYTF. As DNA, the CDR3 is TGTGCCATCAGTGTCGGCGGGGACGGGGACTATGGCTACACCTTC.

The rearrangement links TRBV7-3 to TRBJ2-5; 7 positions agree with TRBD1. With 6 bases clipped from V and 4 bases from J, the junction kept 8 bases outside the gene matches. The CDR3 totals 14 residues. In germline, CDR1 is SGHTA, CDR2 FQGTGA. CDR3 loop: CASSRDHRGETQYF. CDR3 nucleotide sequence: TGTGCCAGCAGTAGGGATCACAGGGGAGAGACCCAGTACTTC.

This chain links TRBV30 with TRBJ1-2; tentative D call: TRBD1 (5 bases). The CDR3 runs to 13 residues. Germline V CDR1 and CDR2: GTSNPN, SVGIG (reference sequence). V lost 5 bases to trimming and J lost 1 base, with 11 bases between them. The CDR3 is CAWGKGFNYGYTF. CDR3 bases: TGTGCCTGGGGGAAGGGGTTTAACTATGGCTACACCTTC.